This T cell receptor beta chain was identified during a study of blood T cell repertoires in COVID-19 (dated by TCRdb to between 2020 and 2021). Regarding the research as a whole: Samples from collaborators originated in the United States, Italy and Spain and spanned both the acute and convalescent phases of COVID-19. The material from the prospective study consisted of cDNA or gDNA derived from T cells, B-cell-depleted T cells, or PBMCs. Deeply sampled blood TCRbeta repertoires from subjects exposed to, actively infected with, or recovered from COVID-19 were included in the dataset. The repertoires were released in a freely available public database meant as a resource for research on the immune response to SARS-CoV-2. The samples were drawn from the first 160 participants of the ongoing ImmuneRACE study and from about 1,200 subjects provided by 6 global collaborators. Nearly every sample came with metadata listing a de-identified subject ID, COVID-19 status, age in years and sex. Where HLA class I and class II types were available, the types were taken from metadata supplied by the sample provider, not from assay-based typing.

Whole blood was collected in K2EDTA tubes by collaborating institutions according to the institutions' own protocols. Collaborator samples were shipped for TCRbeta analysis as frozen whole blood, isolated PBMCs, or DNA extracted from either sample type. Overall study outcomes, separate from this receptor: Clinical and demographic metadata were provided uncurated, with the amount varying by source and participant.

TCRbeta CDR3 regions were amplified from genomic DNA by means of the immunoSEQ Assay, a bias-controlled multiplex PCR. Processing in the source paper ran as follows. The number of nucleated cells in each sample was estimated from the amplification of reference gene primers within the assay. To quantify the absolute abundance of each unique TCRbeta CDR3 rearrangement, sequence reads were collapsed and filtered. For each sample, productive Simpson clonality was calculated by taking the square root of Simpson's diversity index across productive rearrangements. TCRdb retrieved this table from immuneACCESS and kept in-frame rearrangements only. Not all clones are present; in checked studies, unresolved V genes account for under half, and no reason is known for the remainder. That table furnishes V, J and clone size, whereas the DNA furnished D and trimming. The sample has 150,000 to 200,000 clones on record, 60% to 80% of them singletons. The ten largest clones add up to about 25% of the sample.

A remark on this clone: Its antigen target is currently unknown. It has no much larger one-base neighbor in the sample; base qualities were not kept.

The CDR3 goes from the cysteine to the phenylalanine over 13 residues. Just the 39-base CDR3 DNA is kept, in frame starting at base 1. V and J are truncated by 4 bases and 1 base respectively, leaving an intervening sequence of 8 bases. From the germline V gene (reference sequence), CDR1 is SSHAT and CDR2 is FNYEAQ. The sequence came from a woman aged 65 to 85 with acute or convalescent COVID-19. The rearrangement joined TRBV7-7 to TRBJ2-7; the D gene is not confidently resolved. Sequenced sample: peripheral blood. Here is the DNA: TGTGCCAGCAGCTCCTACGGGTCCTACGAGCAGTACTTC. The encoded protein is CASSSYGSYEQYF.